Reported below is one TCR beta chain. As yet, its antigen is unknown. V lost 6 bases and J 3 bases, leaving 15 bases between the germline ends. Germline V gene sequence: CDR1 ENHRY, CDR2 SYGVKD. CDR3 size: 14 residues. Primers: 60 Vbeta forward and 13 Jbeta reverse. The method was immunoSEQ multiplex PCR; TCRdb's version includes in-frame clones alone and lacks a portion of them. The repertoire holds about 69,000 clones, with roughly 71% as singletons. The data belong to a study of cytomegalovirus exposure and HLA in healthy donors. Points from the study as a whole: Overall, 164 TCR beta chains were annotated as cytomegalovirus-associated.

The chain links TRBV10-3 to TRBJ2-7; weak D call: TRBD2 (6 bases). The TCR originated in a woman aged 60-75 years in good health and CMV-seropositive. The sequenced material came from PBMCs. CDR3 coding DNA: TGTGCCATCAGGGGCCTGGGACTGGACTACGAGCAGTACTTC. Its translation: CAIRGLGLDYEQYF.